The 10 T cell receptor beta chains below all came from one sample that was sequenced in a study of CD4+ T cells in melanoma. Assay used: immunoSEQ multiplex PCR; TCRdb lists only in-frame clones, some missing. The data hold 15,000 to 20,000 clones, with under 90% observed a single time. The source material was cells from a culture (not recorded whether cultured in vitro). Receptors were obtained from a human donor with melanoma.

The CDR3, as DNA: TGTGCCAGCAGTTACTCGAACAGGGGTATTCACGAGCAGTACTTC. This translates into CASSYSNRGIHEQYF. The chain has TRBV6-5 and TRBJ2-7, with 7 nucleotides matching TRBD1. The germline V gene has CDR1 MNHEY and CDR2 SVGAGI. The CDR3 runs 15 residues. J lost 5 bases, V lost 0 bases, and 7 bases had no gene match.

This sequence joins TRBV6-5 and TRBJ1-2, with D possibly TRBD1 on 5 matching bases. V was clipped by 4 bases and J by 11 bases, with 14 bases between them. From germline, CDR1 is MNHEY and CDR2 SVGAGI. The CDR3 is 12 residues long. CDR3 protein: CASSSGTLSYTF. The CDR3 DNA sequence: TGTGCCAGCAGTTCCGGGACCCTGAGTTACACCTTC.

The chain couples TRBV6-1 to TRBJ1-6; TRBD1 aligns across 8 bases. Germline CDR1 reads MNHNS; CDR2 reads SASEGT. With 6 bases clipped from V and 8 bases from J, the junction kept 9 bases outside the gene matches. This CDR3 contains 15 residues. CDR3 DNA sequence: TGTGCCAGCAGATCGGGACAGGCTTCGGATTCACCCCTCCACTTT. Encoded protein: CASRSGQASDSPLHF.

The V gene is TRBV6-1, the J gene TRBJ1-6; D is unresolved. The CDR3 extends over 15 amino acids. Germline CDR1 is MNHNS and CDR2 is SASEGT. The V end lost 1 base, the J end lost 1 base, and 5 bases lay between the germline ends. The DNA for the CDR3 is TGTGCCAGCAGTGAAGGACATTCCTATAATTCACCCCTCCACTTT. Protein: CASSEGHSYNSPLHF.

The genes are TRBV5-4 and TRBJ1-1; no clear D gene. The CDR3 spans 13 residues. V lost 2 bases, J lost 8 bases, and 13 bases lay in between. Per the germline V gene, CDR1 is SGHNT and CDR2 is YYREEE (reference sequence). The DNA of the CDR3 is TGTGCCAGCAGCTTTTCACTCTCAGCCGAAGCTTTCTTT. Amino acid sequence: CASSFSLSAEAFF.

The rearrangement uses TRBV11-2 and TRBJ1-6; TRBD1 might be the D (5 bases). V was cut by 4 bases and J by 9 bases, with 13 bases left in between. Looked up from germline, CDR1 is SGHAT and CDR2 is FQNNGV. This CDR3 has 14 amino acids. The CDR3 loop is CASSSLSGSSPLHF. The CDR3 DNA sequence: TGTGCCAGCAGCTCCCTCTCAGGGAGTTCACCCCTCCACTTT.

The chain couples TRBV29-1 to TRBJ2-7, with D uncertain. Per the germline V gene, CDR1 is SQVTM and CDR2 is ANQGSEA. V was pared by 5 bases and J by 2 bases, with 16 bases between. The CDR3 contains 14 residues. The CDR3 region has the DNA TGCAGCGTTAAAGGCAGAAAGTCACCCTACGAGCAGTACTTC. Its protein is CSVKGRKSPYEQYF.

V gene TRBV7-3 combines with J gene TRBJ2-7; 10 positions match TRBD1. V was pared by 5 bases and J by 6 bases, with 7 bases of the junction left unmatched. The CDR3 spans 14 residues. Germline V lookup: CDR1 SGHTA, CDR2 FQGTGA. The CDR3 protein is CASSLRQGASEQYF. In DNA form, the CDR3 reads TGTGCCAGCAGCCTTCGACAGGGGGCTAGCGAGCAGTACTTC.

This rearrangement joins TRBV5-1 to TRBJ1-4; D remains ambiguous. V was shortened by 4 bases and J by 6 bases, with 10 bases between the two germline ends. Germline CDR1 is SGHRS and CDR2 is YFSETQ. The CDR3 contains 13 residues. The CDR3 DNA follows: TGCGCCAGCAGCGCAGCATCCCATGAAAAACTGTTTTTT. Protein product: CASSAASHEKLFF. The variable domain in full, with the rest retrieved from reference TRBV5-1 and TRBJ1-4, is KAGVTQTPRYLIKTRGQQVTLSCSPISGHRSVSWYQQTPGQGLQFLFEYFSETQRNKGNFPGRFSGRQFSNSRSEMNVSTLELGDSALYLCASSAASHEKLFFGSGTQLSVL.

V gene TRBV2 combines with J gene TRBJ2-2; D call uncertain. V lost 6 bases and J lost 1, with 9 bases in between. The CDR3 sequence is 14 residues long. Germline loops: CDR1 SNHLY, CDR2 FYNNEI. The CDR3 reads CASRASLNTGELFF. CDR3 in DNA: TGTGCCAGCAGGGCCTCTCTGAACACCGGGGAGCTGTTTTTT.